Sequencing of this T cell receptor beta chain was carried out in a study of T cell responses to AZD1222 COVID-19 vaccine. Overall study results and limits: Donors were mostly white British, more females; clonal diversity possibly underestimated. The reported proportion of spike-specific TCRs targeting unmutated variant regions was nearly half.

The CDR3 is 11 residues long. V gave up 8 bases and J gave up 1 base, with 3 bases separating them. Notes on this clone: What it binds is unknown.

Sequencing used immunoSEQ multiplex PCR; TCRdb keeps in-frame clones, though not all of them. The sample includes some 60,000 clones, around three quarters of them seen just once. This chain links TRBV12-3 or TRBV12-4 with TRBJ1-3, with D hard to call. The starting material was peripheral blood, obtained 28 days after the second AZD1222 dose. The sequence was obtained from an adult who received the AZD1222 COVID-19 vaccine. For the CDR3, the DNA is TGTGCCAGCGGTTCTGGAAACACCATATATTTT. Protein sequence: CASGSGNTIYF.